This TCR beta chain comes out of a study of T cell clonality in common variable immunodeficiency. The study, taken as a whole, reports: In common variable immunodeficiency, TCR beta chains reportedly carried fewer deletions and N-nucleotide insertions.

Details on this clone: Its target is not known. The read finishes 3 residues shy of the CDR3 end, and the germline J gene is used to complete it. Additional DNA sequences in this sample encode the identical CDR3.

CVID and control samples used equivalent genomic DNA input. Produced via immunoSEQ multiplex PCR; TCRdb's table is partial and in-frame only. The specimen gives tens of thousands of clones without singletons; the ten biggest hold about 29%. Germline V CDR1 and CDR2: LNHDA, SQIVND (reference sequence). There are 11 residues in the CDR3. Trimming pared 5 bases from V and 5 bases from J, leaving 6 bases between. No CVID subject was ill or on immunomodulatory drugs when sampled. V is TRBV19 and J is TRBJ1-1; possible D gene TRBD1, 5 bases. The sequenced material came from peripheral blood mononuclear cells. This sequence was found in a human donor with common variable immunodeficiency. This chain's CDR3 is CASSSGTEAFF. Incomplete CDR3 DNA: TGTGCCAGTAGTTCAGGGACTGAA.